This T cell receptor (beta chain) was sequenced for a study of neoadjuvant anti-PD-1 for oral cavity cancer (dated by TCRdb to the early 2020s). The study in broad terms: Patients mostly received three to four biweekly doses of nivolumab at 3 mg/kg before curative-intent surgical resection. The parent correlative cohort included around twelve patients, with an approximately 32% response rate. A fourth nivolumab dose was given around day 43 to patients without progression, and definitive surgical resection was performed in those patients on days 50-56. Responders were defined as patients with complete response, partial response or stable disease by RECIST 1.1; non-responders were defined as patients with progression.

The sample's time point label, in plain terms: after neoadjuvant nivolumab, at surgical resection. None of the patients had received prior systemic or radiation treatment, and all were newly diagnosed with stage II-IVA oral cavity squamous cell carcinoma. The cohort consisted of patients with HPV-negative, locally advanced oral cavity squamous cell carcinoma. Peripheral blood mononuclear cells were analyzed directly and were not maintained or expanded in culture. Samples came from a longitudinal correlative study of a single-arm phase II trial of neoadjuvant nivolumab in oral cavity squamous cell carcinoma. Subject-matched pre- and post-treatment PBMCs and tumors from three responders and three non-responders underwent genomic DNA-based TCRbeta sequencing. Peripheral blood mononuclear cells were collected before nivolumab treatment and were collected again after treatment, at the time of surgery. Genomic DNA was isolated from PBMCs using the Maxwell RSC DNA from Cells kit.

Study-wide findings and limitations: Higher pretreatment blood TCRbeta clonality and lower post-treatment tumor TCRbeta clonality were correlated with higher pretreatment blood Treg/Th17 ratios. Only three patients per response group were included in the TCR analyses, and the authors called for validation in larger cohorts. After neoadjuvant nivolumab, significantly higher T cell clonality (Gini index) was found within PBMCs in non-responders than in responders.

The CDR3 runs 15 amino acids, cysteine and phenylalanine included. Only CDR3 DNA is held: 45 bases, read in frame from base 1. The germline V gene specifies SGHDN as CDR1 and FVKESK as CDR2. Trimming takes 5 bases from V and 4 bases from J, and the germline ends sit 15 bases apart. Concerning this clone: Its antigen remains unidentified. No clone much larger than this one lies a single base away; base qualities are absent.

For deep sequencing of PBMC libraries, mostly 450 to 600 ng of input genomic DNA was used, and six replicates were run per sample. The immunoSEQ hsTCRbeta kit was used to prepare TCRbeta libraries according to the manufacturer's instructions. Sequencing of the completed libraries took place using an Illumina NovaSeq 6000 S4 flow cell after they had been pooled to 2.5 to 3.5 nM. In the source study's methods: Raw data preprocessing and quality control were performed with the immunoSEQ Analyzer. The analysis was restricted to productive rearrangements, with each unique CDR3 amino acid sequence defining a clonotype. Using the R package tcR, the researchers computed the Gini-Simpson index as their estimate of repertoire clonality. Student's t test was used to compare Gini indices, and Pearson correlation was used to assess associations with tumor size change. TCRdb provides this immuneACCESS table in a form limited to in-frame rearrangements. Some clones are lacking; in checked studies, under half of them reflect an unresolved V gene, and why the rest are absent is not known. From that table come the V and J calls and clone size; the DNA was used to work out D and trimming. Counted in this sample were about 32,000 clones; almost 80% of them appeared once. Roughly 3.2% of the sample is held by the ten biggest clonotypes.

This chain joins TRBV14 to TRBJ2-1; the D gene cannot be named for sure. The material sequenced was PBMCs, taken after nivolumab (anti-PD-1) treatment. The TCR was taken from a person between 40 and 85 years old with oral cavity squamous cell carcinoma. The CDR3 in this case is CASSASGPNYNEQFF. The sequenced DNA is TGTGCCAGCAGCGCCTCAGGCCCCAATTACAATGAGCAGTTCTTC.